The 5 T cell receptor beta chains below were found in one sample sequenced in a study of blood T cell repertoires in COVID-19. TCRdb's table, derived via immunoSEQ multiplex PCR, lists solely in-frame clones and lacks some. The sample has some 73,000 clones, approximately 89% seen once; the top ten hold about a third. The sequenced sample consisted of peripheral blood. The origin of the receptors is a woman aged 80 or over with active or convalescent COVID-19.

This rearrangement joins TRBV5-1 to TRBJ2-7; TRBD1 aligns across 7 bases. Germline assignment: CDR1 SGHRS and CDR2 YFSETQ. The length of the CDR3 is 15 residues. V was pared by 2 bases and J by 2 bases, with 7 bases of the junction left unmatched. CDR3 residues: CASSFGDSDPYEQYF. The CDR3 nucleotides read TGCGCCAGCAGCTTCGGGGACAGCGACCCCTACGAGCAGTACTTC.

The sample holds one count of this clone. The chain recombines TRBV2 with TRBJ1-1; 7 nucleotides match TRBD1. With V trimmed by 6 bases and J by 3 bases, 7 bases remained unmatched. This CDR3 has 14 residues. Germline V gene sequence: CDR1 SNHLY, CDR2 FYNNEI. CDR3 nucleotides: TGTGCCAGCAGCGCCGACAGGGATGACACTGAAGCTTTCTTT. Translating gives CASSADRDDTEAFF.

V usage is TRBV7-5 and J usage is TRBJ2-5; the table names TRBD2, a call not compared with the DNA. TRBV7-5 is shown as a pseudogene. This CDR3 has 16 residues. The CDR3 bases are TGTGCCAGAAGCTTCCGAGCGGGGGGGAGACAAGAGACCCAGTACTTC. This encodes CARSFRAGGRQETQYF.

CDR3 loop: CASSPLLAGVNEQFF. The CDR3 DNA is TGTGCCAGCTCTCCTCTACTAGCGGGGGTCAATGAGCAGTTCTTC. V and J are TRBV18 and TRBJ2-1, with 11 bases lining up with TRBD2. CDR1 and CDR2 (germline): KGHSH, LQKENI. This CDR3 region has 15 residues. Trimming cost V 6 bases and J 6 bases; bases outside gene matches: 7. The entire variable domain, with the rest obtained from reference TRBV18 and TRBJ2-1, is as follows: NAGVMQNPRHLVRRRGQEARLRCSPMKGHSHVYWYRQLPEEGLKFMVYLQKENIIDESGMPKERFSAEFPKEGPSILRIQQVVRGDSAAYFCASSPLLAGVNEQFFGPGTRLTVL.

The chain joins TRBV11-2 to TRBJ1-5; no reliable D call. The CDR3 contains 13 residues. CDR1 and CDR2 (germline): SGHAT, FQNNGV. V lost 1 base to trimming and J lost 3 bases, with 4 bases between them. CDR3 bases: TGTGCCAGCAGCTTAGGGCCCAATCAGCCCCAGCATTTT. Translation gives CASSLGPNQPQHF.